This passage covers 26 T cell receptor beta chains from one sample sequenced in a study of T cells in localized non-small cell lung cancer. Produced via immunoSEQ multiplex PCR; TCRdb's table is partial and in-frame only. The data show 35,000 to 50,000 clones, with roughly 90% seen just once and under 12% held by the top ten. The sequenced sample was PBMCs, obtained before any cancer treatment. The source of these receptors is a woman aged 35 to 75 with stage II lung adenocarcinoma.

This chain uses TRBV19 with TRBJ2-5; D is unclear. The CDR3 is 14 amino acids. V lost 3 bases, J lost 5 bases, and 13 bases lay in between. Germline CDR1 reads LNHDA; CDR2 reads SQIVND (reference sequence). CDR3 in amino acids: CASSMPQHGETQYF. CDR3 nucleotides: TGTGCCAGTAGTATGCCACAACACGGCGAGACCCAGTACTTC.

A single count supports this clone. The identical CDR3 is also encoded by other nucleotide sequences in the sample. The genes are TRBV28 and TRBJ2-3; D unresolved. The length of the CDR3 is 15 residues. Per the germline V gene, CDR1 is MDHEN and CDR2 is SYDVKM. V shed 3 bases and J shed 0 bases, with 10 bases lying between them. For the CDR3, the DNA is TGTGCCAGCAGTTTCGACGGAACTAGCACAGATACGCAGTATTTT. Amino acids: CASSFDGTSTDTQYF.

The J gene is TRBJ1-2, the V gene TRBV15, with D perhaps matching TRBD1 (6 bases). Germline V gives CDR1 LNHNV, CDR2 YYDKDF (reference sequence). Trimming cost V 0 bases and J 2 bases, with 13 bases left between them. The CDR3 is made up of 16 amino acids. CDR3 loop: CATSRDRRGINYGYTF. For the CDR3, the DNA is TGTGCCACCAGCAGAGATAGAAGGGGGATAAACTATGGCTACACCTTC.

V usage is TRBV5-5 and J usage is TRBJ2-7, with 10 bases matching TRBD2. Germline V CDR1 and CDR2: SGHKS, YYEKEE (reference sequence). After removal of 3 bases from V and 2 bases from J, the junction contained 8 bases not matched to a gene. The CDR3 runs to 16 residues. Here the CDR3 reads CASSSAPSGGTYEQYF. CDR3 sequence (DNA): TGTGCCAGCAGCTCCGCTCCTAGCGGGGGAACCTACGAGCAGTACTTC.

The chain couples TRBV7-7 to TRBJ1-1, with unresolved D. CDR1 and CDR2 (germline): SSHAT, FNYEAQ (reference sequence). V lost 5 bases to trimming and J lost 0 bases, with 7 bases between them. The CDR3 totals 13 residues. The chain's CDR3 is CASSPLVNTEAFF. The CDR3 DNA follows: TGTGCCAGCAGCCCGCTGGTGAACACTGAAGCTTTCTTT. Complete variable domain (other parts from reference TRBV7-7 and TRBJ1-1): GAGVSQSPRYKVTKRGQDVTLRCDPISSHATLYWYQQALGQGPEFLTYFNYEAQPDKSGLPSDRFSAERPEGSISTLTIQRTEQRDSAMYRCASSPLVNTEAFFGQGTRLTVV.

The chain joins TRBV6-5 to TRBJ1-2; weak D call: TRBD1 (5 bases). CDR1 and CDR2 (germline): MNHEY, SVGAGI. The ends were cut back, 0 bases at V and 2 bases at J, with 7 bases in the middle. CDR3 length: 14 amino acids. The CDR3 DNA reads TGTGCCAGCAGTTACTCAGGGGAAAACTATGGCTACACCTTC. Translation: CASSYSGENYGYTF.

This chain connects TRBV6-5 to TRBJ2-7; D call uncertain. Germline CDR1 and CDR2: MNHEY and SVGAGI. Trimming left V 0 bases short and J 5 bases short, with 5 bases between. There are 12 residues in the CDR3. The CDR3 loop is CASSYSVNEQYF. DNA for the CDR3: TGTGCCAGCAGTTACTCGGTGAACGAGCAGTACTTC.

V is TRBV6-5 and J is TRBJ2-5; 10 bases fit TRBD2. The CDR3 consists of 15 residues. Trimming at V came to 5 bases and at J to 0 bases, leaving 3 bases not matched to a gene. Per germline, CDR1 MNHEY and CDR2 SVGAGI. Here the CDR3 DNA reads TGTGCCAGCAGTCTAGCGGGGGAGGACCAAGAGACCCAGTACTTC. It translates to CASSLAGEDQETQYF.

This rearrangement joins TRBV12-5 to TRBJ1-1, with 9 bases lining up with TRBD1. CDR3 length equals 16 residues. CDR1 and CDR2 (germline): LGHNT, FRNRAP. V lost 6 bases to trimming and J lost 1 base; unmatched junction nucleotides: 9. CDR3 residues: CASGRGQGWANTEAFF. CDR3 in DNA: TGTGCTAGTGGCCGAGGACAGGGGTGGGCGAACACTGAAGCTTTCTTT.

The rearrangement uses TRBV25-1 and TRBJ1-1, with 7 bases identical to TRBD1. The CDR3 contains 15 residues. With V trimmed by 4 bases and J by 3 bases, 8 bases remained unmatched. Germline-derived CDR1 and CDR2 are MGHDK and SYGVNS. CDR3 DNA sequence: TGTGCCAGCAGTGTTACAGGGGAGGGGGACACTGAAGCTTTCTTT. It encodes CASSVTGEGDTEAFF.

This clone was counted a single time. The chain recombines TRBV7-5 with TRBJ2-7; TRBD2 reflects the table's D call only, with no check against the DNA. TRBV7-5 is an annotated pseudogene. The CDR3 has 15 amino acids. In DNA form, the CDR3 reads TGTGTCAGAAGCTTAGGCGGGAGGACCACCTACGAGCAGTACTTC. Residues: CVRSLGGRTTYEQYF.

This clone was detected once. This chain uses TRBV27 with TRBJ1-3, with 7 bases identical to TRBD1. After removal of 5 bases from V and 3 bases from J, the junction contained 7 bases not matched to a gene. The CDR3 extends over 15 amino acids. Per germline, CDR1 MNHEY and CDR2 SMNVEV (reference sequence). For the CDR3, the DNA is TGTGCCAGCAGTCCAGGGGGGGCCGGTGGAAACACCATATATTTT. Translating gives CASSPGGAGGNTIYF.

The CDR3 here is CASSQVMSSELFF. In DNA, the CDR3 is TGTGCCAGCAGCCAAGTGATGAGCTCCGAACTGTTTTTT. The rearrangement links TRBV14 to TRBJ1-4; D gene unclear. Germline-derived CDR1 and CDR2 are SGHDN and FVKESK. The CDR3 totals 13 residues. V dropped 1 base and J dropped 12 bases, with 12 bases sitting between them.

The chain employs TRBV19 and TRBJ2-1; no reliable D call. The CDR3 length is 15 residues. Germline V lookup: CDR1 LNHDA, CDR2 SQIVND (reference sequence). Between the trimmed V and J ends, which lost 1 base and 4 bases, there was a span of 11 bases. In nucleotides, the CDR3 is TGTGCCAGTAGTATAGGAGAGGTCACATACAATGAGCAGTTCTTC. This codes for CASSIGEVTYNEQFF.

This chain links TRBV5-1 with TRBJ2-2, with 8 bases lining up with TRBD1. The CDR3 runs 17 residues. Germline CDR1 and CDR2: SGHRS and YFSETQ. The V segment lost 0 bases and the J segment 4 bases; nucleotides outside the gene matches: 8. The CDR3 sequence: CASSLAIQGAGTGELFF. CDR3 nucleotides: TGCGCCAGCAGCTTGGCTATCCAGGGGGCAGGCACCGGGGAGCTGTTTTTT.

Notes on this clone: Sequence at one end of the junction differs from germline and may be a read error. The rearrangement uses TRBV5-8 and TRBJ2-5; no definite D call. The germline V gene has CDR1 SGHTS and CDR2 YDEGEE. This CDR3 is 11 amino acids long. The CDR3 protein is CASSLGALEDF. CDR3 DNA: TGTGCCAGCAGCTTGGGGGCCCTTGAAGACTTC.

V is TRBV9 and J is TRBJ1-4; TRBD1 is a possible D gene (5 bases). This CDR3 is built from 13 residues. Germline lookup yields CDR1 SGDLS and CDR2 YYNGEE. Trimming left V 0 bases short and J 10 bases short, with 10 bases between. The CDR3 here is CASSVEAQGKLFF. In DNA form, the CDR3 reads TGTGCCAGCAGCGTAGAGGCCCAGGGAAAACTGTTTTTT.

This chain's CDR3 is CASSPSGGRTAEQYF. The CDR3 nucleotides are TGTGCCAGCAGCCCCTCGGGGGGGCGAACAGCCGAGCAGTACTTC. The genes are TRBV7-9 and TRBJ2-7; TRBD2 aligns across 8 bases. This CDR3 is 15 amino acids long. The germline V gene encodes CDR1 SEHNR and CDR2 FQNEAQ (reference sequence). The trim removed 5 bases at V and 6 bases at J, leaving 12 bases unmatched.

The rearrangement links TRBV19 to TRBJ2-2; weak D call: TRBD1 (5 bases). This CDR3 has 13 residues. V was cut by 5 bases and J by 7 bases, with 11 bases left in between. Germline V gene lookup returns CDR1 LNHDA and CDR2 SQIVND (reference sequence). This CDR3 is CASSAGKVGELFF. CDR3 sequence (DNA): TGTGCCAGTAGTGCAGGGAAGGTCGGGGAGCTGTTTTTT. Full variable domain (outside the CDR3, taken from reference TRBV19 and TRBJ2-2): DGGITQSPKYLFRKEGQNVTLSCEQNLNHDAMYWYRQDPGQGLRLIYYSQIVNDFQKGDIAEGYSVSREKKESFPLTVTSAQKNPTAFYLCASSAGKVGELFFGEGSRLTVL.

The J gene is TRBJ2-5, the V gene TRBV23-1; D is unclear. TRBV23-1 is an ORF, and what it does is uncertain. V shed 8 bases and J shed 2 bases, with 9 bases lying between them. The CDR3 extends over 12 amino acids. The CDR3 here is CASGTIQETQYF. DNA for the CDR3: TGCGCCAGCGGTACTATTCAAGAGACCCAGTACTTC.

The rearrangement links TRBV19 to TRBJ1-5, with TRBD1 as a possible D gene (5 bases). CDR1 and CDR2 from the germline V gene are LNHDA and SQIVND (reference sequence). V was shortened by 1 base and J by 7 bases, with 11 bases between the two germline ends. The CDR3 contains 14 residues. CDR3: CASSIGGGGQPQHF. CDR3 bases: TGTGCCAGTAGTATAGGGGGGGGAGGGCAGCCCCAGCATTTT.

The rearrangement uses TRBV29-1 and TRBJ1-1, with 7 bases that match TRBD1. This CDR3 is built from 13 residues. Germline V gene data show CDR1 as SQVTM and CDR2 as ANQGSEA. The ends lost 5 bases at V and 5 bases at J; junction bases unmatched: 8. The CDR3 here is CSVSSGGWTEAFF. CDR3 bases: TGCAGCGTTTCATCAGGGGGTTGGACTGAAGCTTTCTTT.

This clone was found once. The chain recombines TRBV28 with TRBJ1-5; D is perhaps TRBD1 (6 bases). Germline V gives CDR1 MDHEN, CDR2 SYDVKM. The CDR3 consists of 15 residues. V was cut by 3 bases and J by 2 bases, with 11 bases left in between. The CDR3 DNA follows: TGTGCCAGCAGTTTCAGGGGAGGTGGCAATCAGCCCCAGCATTTT. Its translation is CASSFRGGGNQPQHF.

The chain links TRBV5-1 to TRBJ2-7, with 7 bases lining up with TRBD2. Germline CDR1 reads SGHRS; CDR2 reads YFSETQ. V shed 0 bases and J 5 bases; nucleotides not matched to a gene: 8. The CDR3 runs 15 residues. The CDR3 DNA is TGCGCCAGCAGCTTGGAAGGGCGGGGGTACGACGAGCAGTACTTC. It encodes CASSLEGRGYDEQYF.

CDR3 bases: TGTGCCAGCAGCTTAGAGCAGGGCTCCGAGCAGTACTTC. Protein sequence: CASSLEQGSEQYF. The V gene is TRBV7-6, the J gene TRBJ2-7; D might be TRBD1 (5 bases). This CDR3 is built from 13 residues. In germline, CDR1 is SGHVS, CDR2 FNYEAQ. V lost 1 base to trimming and J lost 6 bases, with 10 bases between them.

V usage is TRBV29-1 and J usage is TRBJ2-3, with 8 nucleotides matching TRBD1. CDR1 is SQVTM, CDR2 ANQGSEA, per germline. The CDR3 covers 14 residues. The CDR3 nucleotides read TGCAGGACGACAGGGGAGGCGGGCACAGATACGCAGTATTTT. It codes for CRTTGEAGTDTQYF.